This TCR beta chain stems from a study of blood T cell repertoires in COVID-19. Sequencing used immunoSEQ multiplex PCR; TCRdb keeps in-frame clones, though not all of them. The profile covers under 350,000 clones, with about nine tenths appearing a single time and over 1.5% taken by the ten largest. This clonotype was obtained from a woman in her twenties or thirties with COVID-19, enrolled during active disease. Specimen: peripheral blood.

The CDR3 spells CATSGGYGYTF. The DNA for the CDR3 is TGTGCCACCAGTGGCGGCTATGGCTACACCTTC. This chain joins TRBV24-1 and TRBJ1-2; D unclear. The length of the CDR3 is 11 residues. Trimming stripped 5 bases from V and 4 bases from J, with 4 bases between. Germline loops: CDR1 KGHDR, CDR2 SFDVKD.